The source of this TCR beta chain is a study of cytomegalovirus exposure and HLA in healthy donors. Study at large: Earlier findings included nearly 120 million unique TCR beta sequences obtained from about 180 million T cells. Findings of the study overall: In vitro confirmation showed three CMV-associated chains to be CMV antigen specific. Analysis performed later showed TCR beta chains linked to HLA being more clonally expanded than equally common others. A list of approximately 150 TCR beta chains associated with cytomegalovirus was given.

The primer mix had 60 Vbeta and 13 Jbeta primers. TCRdb's copy holds only in-frame clones and misses some; the assay was immunoSEQ multiplex PCR. This sample has fewer than 95,000 clones; approximately 80% occur once, and the top ten carry 3% to 3.5%. This clone was counted only a few times. Antigen unknown. The CDR3 is 17 residues long. Germline CDR1 and CDR2: LNHNV and YYDKDF (reference sequence). J gave up 10 bases and V 3 bases, and 12 bases lay outside the gene matches. V is TRBV15 and J is TRBJ1-4; TRBD1 agrees at 12 bases. The source of this sequence is a man in his forties in good health and CMV-seronegative. Sequencing input: PBMCs. CDR3 DNA sequence: TGTGCCACCAGCAGTGTTCGGGACAGGGGGCTTAGGGGAAAACTGTTTTTT. This gives the protein CATSSVRDRGLRGKLFF.